Following are 27 T cell receptor beta chains from one sample sequenced in a study of post-analysis software for immune sequencing data. Prepared TCR beta cDNA libraries contained unique molecular identifiers. TCRdb ran MiXCR on the PCR reads and lists one entry per CDR3 protein. The profile shows 750,000 to 950,000 distinct CDR3 sequences, around 50% of them singletons. Which antigens these TCRs recognize remains unknown. Study observations and caveats: When patients were compared with controls, about five TRBV segments were more frequent, TRBV5-6, TRBV5-1 and TRBV20-1 among them.

The specimen sequenced was blood. The receptors derive from a girl aged 5-17 years with multiple sclerosis.

The J gene is TRBJ2-1, the V gene TRBV20-1; 12 bases agree with TRBD2. The CDR3 contains 16 residues. Germline lookup yields CDR1 DFQATT and CDR2 SNEGSKA (reference sequence). With V trimmed by 5 bases and J by 9 bases, 14 bases remained unmatched. CDR3 DNA: TGCAGTGCTGCCGGGGCTAGCGGGAGGGCCCGAGGTGAGCAGTTCTTC. Its translation: CSAAGASGRARGEQFF.

Turning to this clonotype: One junction end does not reproduce the germline sequence, and a read error may be involved. V usage is TRBV20-1 and J usage is TRBJ2-2; 13 nucleotides align to TRBD2. The CDR3 is 17 amino acids. Germline CDR1 and CDR2: DFQATT and SNEGSKA (reference sequence). The CDR3 sequence is CSARPGLAGPNTGELFF. Written as DNA, the CDR3 is TGCAGTGCCAGACCGGGACTAGCGGGACCGAACACCGGGGAACTGTTTTTT.

The table lists this clonotype with a few counts. This chain joins TRBV29-1 and TRBJ2-7; D not certain. V was clipped by 0 bases and J by 0 bases, with 9 bases between them. Germline V gene sequence: CDR1 SQVTM, CDR2 ANQGSEA. The CDR3 contains 14 residues. The CDR3 sequence is CSVEDRSISYEQYF. For the CDR3, the DNA is TGCAGCGTTGAAGACAGGTCCATCTCCTACGAGCAGTACTTC.

The V and J genes are TRBV6-1 and TRBJ2-7, with 7 bases identical to TRBD1. The CDR3 is 14 residues long. The germline V gene has CDR1 MNHNS and CDR2 SASEGT. V trimming: 2 bases; J trimming: 3 bases; junction bases outside the gene matches: 4. CDR3: CASSERDSFYEQYF. Written as DNA, the CDR3 is TGTGCCAGCAGTGAAAGGGACAGCTTCTACGAGCAGTACTTC.

This clonotype was counted between two and nine times. The chain links TRBV9 to TRBJ2-3, with D possibly TRBD1 on 6 matching bases. Trimming removed 0 bases at V and 4 bases at J, with 6 bases between. CDR1 and CDR2 (germline): SGDLS, YYNGEE. This CDR3 is 13 amino acids long. The CDR3 reads CASSVDRADTQYF. The CDR3 DNA is TGTGCCAGCAGCGTAGACAGGGCAGATACGCAGTATTTT.

V gene TRBV27 combines with J gene TRBJ2-6; D is unclear. The CDR3 runs to 16 residues. CDR1 and CDR2 (germline): MNHEY, SMNVEV (reference sequence). V lost 4 bases and J lost 0, with 10 bases in between. The CDR3 sequence: CASSYVRRSGANVLTF. The CDR3 DNA follows: TGTGCCAGCAGTTATGTACGGCGCTCTGGGGCCAACGTCCTGACTTTC.

This clonotype was recorded only once. The V gene is TRBV5-1, the J gene TRBJ2-5; 8 nucleotides match TRBD2. The tail of the sequence fits TRBJ2-7 better, so the J call may be wrong. There are 16 residues in the CDR3. Germline V CDR1 and CDR2: SGHRS, YFSETQ. CDR3 amino acids: CASSLSPKAGGYEQYF. CDR3 coding DNA: TGCGCCAGCAGCTTGTCCCCTAAGGCGGGGGGCTACGAGCAGTACTTC.

This clonotype appeared once. The CDR3 DNA reads as TGTGCCAGCAGCGGTCCACAGGGTACCTACGAGCAGTACTTC. Amino acids: CASSGPQGTYEQYF. The V and J genes are TRBV7-9 and TRBJ2-7; D perhaps matches TRBD1 (6 bases). The V end was cut by 5 bases, the J end by 2 bases, with 13 bases between. From germline, CDR1 is SEHNR and CDR2 FQNEAQ (reference sequence). The CDR3 sequence is 14 residues long.

This clonotype was counted a single time. The V and J genes are TRBV2 and TRBJ2-3; perhaps TRBD2 as D (5 bases). Germline assignment: CDR1 SNHLY and CDR2 FYNNEI. V shed 5 bases and J shed 3 bases, with 15 bases lying between them. The CDR3 loop spans 15 amino acids. DNA of the CDR3: TGTGCCAGCAGTCGGTTGGGAGTTTGGACAGATACGCAGTATTTT. It encodes CASSRLGVWTDTQYF.

The chain joins TRBV20-1 to TRBJ1-2, with 9 positions matching TRBD1. The CDR3 spans 15 residues. V was clipped by 2 bases and J by 4 bases; unmatched bases: 8. In germline, CDR1 is DFQATT, CDR2 SNEGSKA (reference sequence). The CDR3 DNA reads TGCAGTGCTAGACCGGCTGGGACAGGGACCTATGGCTACACCTTC. The encoded protein is CSARPAGTGTYGYTF.

The chain is built from TRBV7-9 and TRBJ2-3; a possible D gene is TRBD2 (5 bases). The V and J ends lost 1 base and 2 bases respectively, with 10 bases between them. Germline V lookup: CDR1 SEHNR, CDR2 FQNEAQ (reference sequence). The CDR3 totals 15 residues. CDR3 nucleotides: TGTGCCAGCAGCTTAGGGACTTTGAACACAGATACGCAGTATTTT. Protein sequence: CASSLGTLNTDTQYF.

The chain employs TRBV29-1 and TRBJ2-7; D gene ambiguous. The V end was cut by 6 bases, the J end by 3 bases, with 21 bases between. The CDR3 is made up of 15 amino acids. Germline loops: CDR1 SQVTM, CDR2 ANQGSEA. The CDR3 DNA is TGCAGCGTCCCCCTGAGGACCCAACGTTACTACGAGCAGTACTTC. Its translation: CSVPLRTQRYYEQYF.

The chain carries TRBV2 and TRBJ2-7; 9 bases align to TRBD1. The V gene end was trimmed by 8 bases and the J gene end by 3 bases; junction bases not matched to a gene: 8. The CDR3 loop spans 14 amino acids. Per germline, CDR1 SNHLY and CDR2 FYNNEI. The CDR3 bases are TGTGCCAGCCTGGGGGGACAGGGAAACTACGAGCAGTACTTC. As protein: CASLGGQGNYEQYF.

Regarding this clonotype: The junction departs from the called germline gene at one end, perhaps through a read error. V usage is TRBV7-7 and J usage is TRBJ2-5, with 13 nucleotides matching TRBD2. Looked up from germline, CDR1 is SSHAT and CDR2 is FNYEAQ (reference sequence). The CDR3 consists of 15 residues. CDR3 sequence reads: CASSRGLAGAETQYF. The CDR3 DNA follows: TGTGCTAGCAGTCGTGGACTAGCGGGGGCAGAGACCCAGTACTTC.

In its sample, this clonotype was seen a few times. The V gene is TRBV12-3 or TRBV12-4, the J gene TRBJ1-5; 9 nucleotides line up with TRBD1. The ends lost 3 bases at V and 3 bases at J; junction bases unmatched: 9. This CDR3 region has 17 residues. CDR3 coding DNA: TGTGCCAGCAGTTTCCGTGGGACAGGGATGCCCAATCAGCCCCAGCATTTT. Residues: CASSFRGTGMPNQPQHF.

V usage is TRBV7-3 and J usage is TRBJ2-3, with D hard to call. V lost 3 bases, J lost 5 bases, and 9 bases lay in between. Germline lookup yields CDR1 SGHTA and CDR2 FQGTGA. CDR3 length: 13 amino acids. The CDR3 nucleotides read TGTGCCAGCAGCTTGGCGACCGGAGATACGCAGTATTTT. Its protein product is CASSLATGDTQYF.

The chain's CDR3 is CASSPEGPQRPTEAFF. CDR3 bases: TGCGCCAGCAGCCCCGAGGGACCCCAACGGCCCACTGAAGCTTTCTTT. The chain is built from TRBV5-1 and TRBJ1-1, with D perhaps matching TRBD1 (5 bases). The V gene's germline CDR1 is SGHRS and CDR2 YFSETQ. The V and J ends lost 4 bases and 4 bases respectively, with 20 bases between them. There are 16 residues in the CDR3. Full variable domain (outside the CDR3, taken from reference TRBV5-1 and TRBJ1-1): KAGVTQTPRYLIKTRGQQVTLSCSPISGHRSVSWYQQTPGQGLQFLFEYFSETQRNKGNFPGRFSGRQFSNSRSEMNVSTLELGDSALYLCASSPEGPQRPTEAFFGQGTRLTVV.

V gene TRBV7-2 combines with J gene TRBJ2-7, with D unresolved. CDR3 length: 12 amino acids. V gave up 4 bases and J gave up 6 bases, with 10 bases separating them. CDR1 is SGHTA and CDR2 is FQGNSA in the germline V gene. The CDR3 nucleotides are TGTGCCAGCAGCTACAACTATTGCGAGCAGTACTTC. This encodes CASSYNYCEQYF.

Comment on this clonotype: At one end, the junction sequence differs from germline, possibly due to a read error. The chain uses TRBV5-1 and TRBJ2-4; 11 bases are a match to TRBD2. Germline V CDR1 and CDR2: SGHRS, YFSETQ. CDR3 length: 15 amino acids. The CDR3 region is CAGRTGLAVSYKQYF. CDR3 nucleotide sequence: TGCGCCGGCAGGACGGGACTAGCGGTTTCCTACAAGCAGTACTTC.

This clonotype was counted at least ten times. This chain uses TRBV27 with TRBJ2-7; D perhaps matches TRBD1 (6 bases). Trimming pared 4 bases from V and 6 bases from J, leaving 19 bases between. The CDR3 runs to 15 residues. Germline V CDR1 and CDR2: MNHEY, SMNVEV (reference sequence). CDR3 DNA sequence: TGTGCCAGCAGTTATCTGGGGGCGGATTTGTTCGAGCAGTACTTC. It translates to CASSYLGADLFEQYF.

The gene calls are TRBV20-1 and TRBJ2-7; no clear D. CDR3 size: 12 residues. V was clipped by 3 bases and J by 2 bases, with 8 bases between them. Germline CDR1 is DFQATT and CDR2 is SNEGSKA (reference sequence). CDR3 sequence (DNA): TGCAGTGCTAGCAACAGAGCCTACGAGCAGTACTTC. It specifies CSASNRAYEQYF.

The chain recombines TRBV29-1 with TRBJ1-5, with D possibly TRBD1 on 6 matching bases. The CDR3 covers 13 residues. Germline loops: CDR1 SQVTM, CDR2 ANQGSEA. Trimming removed 3 bases from V and 4 bases from J, with 10 bases in between. The DNA for the CDR3 is TGCAGCGTTGATGGGGGGCCTAATCAGCCCCAGCATTTT. This encodes CSVDGGPNQPQHF.

The V call is TRBV20-1, the J call TRBJ2-5; 8 positions agree with TRBD2. This CDR3 region has 13 residues. The V gene's germline CDR1 is DFQATT and CDR2 SNEGSKA (reference sequence). The J segment lost 5 bases and the V segment lost 1 base, leaving 3 bases of the junction unmatched. The CDR3 DNA follows: TGCAGTGCTAGAGTCGGACTAGCCGAGACCCAGTACTTC. Amino acids: CSARVGLAETQYF.

This sequence joins TRBV2 and TRBJ2-5; no clear D. Germline V gene lookup returns CDR1 SNHLY and CDR2 FYNNEI. Trimming cost V 7 bases and J 2 bases, with 11 bases left between them. This CDR3 contains 13 residues. CDR3 amino acids: CASMARQQETQYF. CDR3 DNA: TGTGCCAGCATGGCCCGGCAACAAGAGACCCAGTACTTC. The full variable domain, completed using reference TRBV2 and TRBJ2-5, is EPEVTQTPSHQVTQMGQEVILRCVPISNHLYFYWYRQILGQKVEFLVSFYNNEISEKSEIFDDQFSVERPDGSNFTLKIRSTKLEDSAMYFCASMARQQETQYFGPGTRLLVL.

The rearrangement joins TRBV2 to TRBJ2-3, with TRBD2 identical over 10 bases. Germline-derived CDR1 and CDR2 are SNHLY and FYNNEI. This CDR3 has 15 residues. With 7 bases clipped from V and 1 base from J, the junction kept 5 bases outside the gene matches. The CDR3 DNA reads TGTGCCAGCACCGTACTAGCGGGGCGCACAGATACGCAGTATTTT. This gives the protein CASTVLAGRTDTQYF.

The chain uses TRBV5-1 and TRBJ1-4; D is unresolved. Germline loops: CDR1 SGHRS, CDR2 YFSETQ. The V end was cut by 0 bases, the J end by 8 bases, with 14 bases between. This CDR3 contains 15 residues. Here the CDR3 reads CASSLAVDKGEKLFF. As DNA, the CDR3 is TGCGCCAGCAGCTTGGCCGTGGATAAGGGCGAAAAACTGTTTTTT. The whole variable domain, remainder taken from reference TRBV5-1 and TRBJ1-4, is KAGVTQTPRYLIKTRGQQVTLSCSPISGHRSVSWYQQTPGQGLQFLFEYFSETQRNKGNFPGRFSGRQFSNSRSEMNVSTLELGDSALYLCASSLAVDKGEKLFFGSGTQLSVL.

The genes are TRBV5-1 and TRBJ2-7, with TRBD1 matching over 8 bases. This CDR3 is 14 amino acids long. After removal of 0 bases from V and 2 bases from J, the junction contained 1 base not matched to a gene. Germline V lookup: CDR1 SGHRS, CDR2 YFSETQ. This chain's CDR3 is CASSLDRGAYEQYF. The DNA of the CDR3 is TGCGCCAGCAGCTTGGACAGGGGGGCCTACGAGCAGTACTTC.